This is a list of T cell receptor beta chains from one sample in a study of T cells in Graves' hyperthyroidism and ophthalmopathy. TCRdb reprocessed the multiplex PCR reads via MiXCR and lists one record per CDR3 protein. Of approximately 490,000 distinct CDR3 sequences in the sample, approximately 23% were seen once. The sequenced material came from blood. Receptors originate from a woman in her seventies with Graves' ophthalmopathy. Both conserved end residues are part of each CDR3. D genes are given only for firm matches. Some rows mark clone size as missing; the rest say once, few, many or name a class of expanded clone.

d_call	j_call	v_call	clone_size	cdr3_nt	cdr3_aa
TRBD2	TRBJ2-2	TRBV12-3/TRBV12-4	.	TGTGCCAGCAGTAAGGGACTAGCGGGAGAGAACACCGGGGAGCTGTTTTTT	CASSKGLAGENTGELFF
.	TRBJ2-1	TRBV20-1	few	TGCAGTGCTAGTTTCCAGGGCTTCCCCTACAATGAGCAGTTCTTC	CSASFQGFPYNEQFF
TRBD1	TRBJ1-1	TRBV20-1	few	TGCAGTGCTTACGGACAGGTGATGAGCACTGAAGCTTTCTTT	CSAYGQVMSTEAFF
TRBD2	TRBJ2-5	TRBV20-1	.	TGCAGCAGGACTAGCGGGAGTTCCGAGGAGACCCAGTACTTC	CSRTSGSSEETQYF
TRBD2	TRBJ2-7	TRBV4-1	.	TGCGCCAGCAGCCACCCGGGACTAGCGGGAGGGCCCAGCTCCTACGAGCAGTACTTC	CASSHPGLAGGPSSYEQYF
TRBD1	TRBJ2-2	TRBV5-1	few	TGCGCCAGCAGAACCAACAGGGGGCGGAAGAACGGGGAGCTGTTTTTT	CASRTNRGRKNGELFF
.	TRBJ2-7	TRBV28	many	TGTGCCAGCAGTATCTCCCGAACGGGCGAGCAGTACTTC	CASSISRTGEQYF
TRBD2	TRBJ2-3	TRBV19	once	TGTGCCAGTAGTATATTCCTAGCGGGAAGAAAAGATACGCAGTATTTT	CASSIFLAGRKDTQYF
.	TRBJ2-1	TRBV10-3	.	TGTGCCATCAATCGCGGAGACAATGAGCAGTTCTTC	CAINRGDNEQFF
TRBD1	TRBJ2-2	TRBV12-5	few	TGTGCTAGTGGTTTGGTACTAGGACAGGCCATTGCGAACACCGGGGAGCTGTTTTTT	CASGLVLGQAIANTGELFF
TRBD1	TRBJ1-4	TRBV6-1	.	TGTGCCAGCAGAGAACAGGGGCCGGCAACTAATGAAAAACTGTTTTTT	CASREQGPATNEKLFF
.	TRBJ1-1	TRBV2	many	TGTGCCAGCAGTTTCCGACAGACCTTGAACACTGAAGCTTTCTTT	CASSFRQTLNTEAFF
.	TRBJ2-1	TRBV9	.	TGTGCCAGCAGCGTAGGGAGGAGGGGTTACAATGAGCAGTTCTTC	CASSVGRRGYNEQFF
TRBD2	TRBJ2-7	TRBV12-3/TRBV12-4	many	TGTGCCAGCACCTCACCTAGCGGGAGGGCTCCCAACGAGCAGTACTTC	CASTSPSGRAPNEQYF
.	TRBJ2-2	TRBV7-3	.	TGTGCCAGCTCCAACCCCCCCGCCGGGGAGCTGTTTTTT	CASSNPPAGELFF
TRBD1	TRBJ2-3	TRBV6-6	.	TGTGCCAGCCGGACAGGGGTCACAGATACGCAGTATTTT	CASRTGVTDTQYF
.	TRBJ2-3	TRBV3-1	.	TGTGCCAGCAGCCAAGTCCAGGGGACGCAGTATTTT	CASSQVQGTQYF
TRBD1	TRBJ1-1	TRBV20-1	.	TGCAGTGATAACAGGGGACTTAACACTGAAGCTTTCTTT	CSDNRGLNTEAFF
.	TRBJ1-1	TRBV3-1	many	TGTGCCAGCAGCCAAGATCTTTGGCAGATTAACACTGAAGCTTTCTTT	CASSQDLWQINTEAFF
TRBD2	TRBJ2-2	TRBV12-3/TRBV12-4	many	TGTGCCAGCAGTAGAGGGACTAGCGGGAGAGGTAACACCGGGGAGCTGTTTTTT	CASSRGTSGRGNTGELFF
.	TRBJ1-4	TRBV9	.	TGTGCCAGCAGCGAGGCAGCGGCTAATGAAAAACTGTTTTTT	CASSEAAANEKLFF
.	TRBJ2-1	TRBV9	.	TGTGCCAGCAGCCGGGGTACGACAAATGAGCAGTTCTTC	CASSRGTTNEQFF
TRBD2	TRBJ2-1	TRBV28	many	TGTGCCAGCAGTCTAGGGACTAGCGGGACCAATGAGCAGTTCTTC	CASSLGTSGTNEQFF
.	TRBJ2-7	TRBV5-1	few	TGCGCCAGCAGCTTGTTGGTGGGGTCCTACGAGCAGTACTTC	CASSLLVGSYEQYF
.	TRBJ1-3	TRBV19	.	TGTGCCAGTAGTACCCCCGGGAACGGAAACACCATATATTTT	CASSTPGNGNTIYF
TRBD2	TRBJ2-1	TRBV2	.	TGTGCCAGCAGTATAGCGGGAGGCCGCAATTACAATGAGCAGTTCTTC	CASSIAGGRNYNEQFF
.	TRBJ2-1	TRBV7-9	.	TGTGCCAGCAGCCCCGTCGGGAGCGCGTACAATGAGCAGTTCTTC	CASSPVGSAYNEQFF
TRBD1	TRBJ1-5	TRBV12-3/TRBV12-4	many	TGTGCCAGCAGTCTTACCGGGACAGGGGGCCGGCAGCCCCAGCATTTT	CASSLTGTGGRQPQHF
.	TRBJ2-2	TRBV7-3	.	TGTGCCAGCAGCTGGGGCTTACCCGGGGAGCTGTTTTTT	CASSWGLPGELFF
.	TRBJ1-2	TRBV5-1	.	TGCGCCAGCAGCCCGCGGACAGTTTTTGGCTACACCTTC	CASSPRTVFGYTF
TRBD2	TRBJ2-1	TRBV11-2	few	TGTGCCAGCAGCTTACTTATAGCGGGAGGGCCGAATGAGCAGTTCTTC	CASSLLIAGGPNEQFF
TRBD1	TRBJ1-4	TRBV3-1	many	TGTGCCAGCAGCCGAGGGGGACAGAGAAATGAAAAACTGTTTTTT	CASSRGGQRNEKLFF